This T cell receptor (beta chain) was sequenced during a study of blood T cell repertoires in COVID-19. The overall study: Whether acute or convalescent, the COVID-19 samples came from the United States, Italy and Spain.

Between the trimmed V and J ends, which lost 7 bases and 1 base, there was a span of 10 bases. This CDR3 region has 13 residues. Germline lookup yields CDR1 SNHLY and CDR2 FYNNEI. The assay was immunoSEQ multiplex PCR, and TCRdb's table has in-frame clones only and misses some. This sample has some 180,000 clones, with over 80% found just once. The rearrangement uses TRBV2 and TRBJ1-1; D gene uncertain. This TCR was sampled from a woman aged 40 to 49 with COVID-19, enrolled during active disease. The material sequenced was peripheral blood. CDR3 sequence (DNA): TGTGCCAGCATTGTTTTCGGGAACACTGAAGCTTTCTTT. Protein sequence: CASIVFGNTEAFF.